This T cell receptor beta chain was sequenced during a study of shared clonotypes between healthy human individuals. General study findings and limits: When naive CD4 clonotypes were compared across a few donors, around 5% were shared. Rarefaction demonstrated incomplete sorted-subset sequencing despite large depth. Shared clonotypes across all four donors exceeded non-shared ones in generation probability.

CDR1 and CDR2 (germline): SGHVS, FQNEAQ. This CDR3 is built from 16 residues. With 2 bases removed from V and 2 bases from J, the gap between germline ends came to 12 bases. A remark on this clone: What it binds is unknown.

Sequenced by immunoSEQ multiplex PCR; TCRdb stores in-frame clones only, minus some. The sample includes 2.3 million or so clones, just over 90% of them seen just once. V is TRBV7-8 and J is TRBJ1-4; D may be TRBD1 (5 bases). Material: naive CD4+ T cells from PBMCs. The subset was: CD45RA+ positively selected. This sequence originates from a man aged 18 to 29 in good health. Some clones in this sample may be carry-over from other donors' samples. Here the CDR3 reads CASSLYQGDTNEKLFF. The DNA for the CDR3 is TGTGCCAGCAGCTTATATCAGGGAGACACTAATGAAAAACTGTTTTTT. The whole variable domain, remainder taken from reference TRBV7-8 and TRBJ1-4, is GAGVSQSPRYKVAKRGQDVALRCDPISGHVSLFWYQQALGQGPEFLTYFQNEAQLDKSGLPSDRFFAERPEGSVSTLKIQRTQQEDSAVYLCASSLYQGDTNEKLFFGSGTQLSVL.